Described below is a single T cell receptor (beta chain) sequence and its context. Its matching antigen is unknown. This entry comes from a study of T cell repertoires in cytomegalovirus infection. Across the study: HLA-C-restricted CMV epitopes, recently identified, and well-studied HLA-B-restricted ones were used by the study. CMV infection plus the matching HLA type was flagged by public TCR beta signatures.

One entry per CDR3 protein results from TCRdb running MiXCR on the reads. The table shows 250,000 to 300,000 distinct CDR3 sequences, with around 20% occurring only once. General study points: It was HLA-C-restricted CMV-specific TCR beta clonotypes that dominated the response ex vivo. CMV carriers having the relevant HLA were flagged by cumulative public TCR beta family frequency.

This sequence was found in a human donor in good health (CMV status not recorded). Some clones in this sample may be carry-over from other donors' samples. Sequenced material: cultured PBMCs, taken from culture after CMV antigen stimulation.

CDR3 bases: TGTGCCAGCAGCTTAATTGGACTAGCTCGGGAGACCCAGTACTTC. Amino acid sequence: CASSLIGLARETQYF. The chain is built from TRBV7-2 and TRBJ2-5, with 8 bases fitting TRBD2. The V gene end was trimmed by 2 bases and the J gene end by 5 bases; junction bases not matched to a gene: 7. Looked up from germline, CDR1 is SGHTA and CDR2 is FQGNSA. CDR3 length: 15 residues.